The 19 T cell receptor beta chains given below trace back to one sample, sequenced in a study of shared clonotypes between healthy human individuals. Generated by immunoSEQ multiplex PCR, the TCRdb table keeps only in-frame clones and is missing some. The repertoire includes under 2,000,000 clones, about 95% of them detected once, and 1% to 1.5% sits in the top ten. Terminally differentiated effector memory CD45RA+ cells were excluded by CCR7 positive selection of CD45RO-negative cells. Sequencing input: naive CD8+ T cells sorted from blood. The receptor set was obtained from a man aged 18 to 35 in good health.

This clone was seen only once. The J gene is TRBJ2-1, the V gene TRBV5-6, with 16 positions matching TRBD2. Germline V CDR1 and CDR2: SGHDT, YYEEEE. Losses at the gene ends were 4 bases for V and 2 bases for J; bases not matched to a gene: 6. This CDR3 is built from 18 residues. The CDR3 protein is CASSGGLAGGLTYNEQFF. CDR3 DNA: TGTGCCAGCAGCGGGGGACTAGCGGGAGGGTTGACCTACAATGAGCAGTTCTTC.

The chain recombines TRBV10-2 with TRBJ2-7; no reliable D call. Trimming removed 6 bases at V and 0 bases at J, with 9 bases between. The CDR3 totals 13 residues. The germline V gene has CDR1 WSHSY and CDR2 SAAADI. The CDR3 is CASSELSSYEQYF. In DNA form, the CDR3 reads TGCGCCAGCAGCGAGCTGTCCTCCTACGAGCAGTACTTC.

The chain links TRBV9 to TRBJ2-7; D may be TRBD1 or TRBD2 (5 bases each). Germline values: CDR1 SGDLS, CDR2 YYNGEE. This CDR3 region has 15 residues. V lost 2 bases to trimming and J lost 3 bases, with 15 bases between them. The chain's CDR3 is CASSVTSGTNYEQYF. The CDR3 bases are TGTGCCAGCAGCGTCACCTCCGGGACCAACTACGAGCAGTACTTC.

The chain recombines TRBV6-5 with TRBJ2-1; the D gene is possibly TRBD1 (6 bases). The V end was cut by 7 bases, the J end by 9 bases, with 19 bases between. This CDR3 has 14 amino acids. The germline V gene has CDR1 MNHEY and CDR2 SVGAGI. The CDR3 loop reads CASKYRERVGEQFF. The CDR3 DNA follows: TGTGCCAGCAAGTACAGGGAGAGGGTCGGTGAGCAGTTCTTC.

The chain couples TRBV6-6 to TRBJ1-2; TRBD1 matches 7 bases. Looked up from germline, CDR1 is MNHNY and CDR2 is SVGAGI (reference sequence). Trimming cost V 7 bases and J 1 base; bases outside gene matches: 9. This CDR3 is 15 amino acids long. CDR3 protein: CASIGPGQSNYGYTF. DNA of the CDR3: TGTGCCAGCATAGGCCCGGGACAGAGTAACTATGGCTACACCTTC.

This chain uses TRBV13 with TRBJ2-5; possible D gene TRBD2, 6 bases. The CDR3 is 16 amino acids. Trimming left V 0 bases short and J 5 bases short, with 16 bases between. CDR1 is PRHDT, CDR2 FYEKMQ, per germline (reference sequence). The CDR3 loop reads CASSLGLWGELETQYF. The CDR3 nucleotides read TGTGCCAGCAGCTTAGGCCTTTGGGGGGAGTTGGAGACCCAGTACTTC.

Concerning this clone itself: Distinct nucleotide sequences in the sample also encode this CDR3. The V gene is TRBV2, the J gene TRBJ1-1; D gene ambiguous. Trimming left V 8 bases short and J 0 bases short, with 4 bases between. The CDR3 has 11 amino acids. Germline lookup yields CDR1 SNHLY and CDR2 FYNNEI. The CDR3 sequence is CASRVNTEAFF. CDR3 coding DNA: TGTGCCAGCCGGGTGAACACTGAAGCTTTCTTT.

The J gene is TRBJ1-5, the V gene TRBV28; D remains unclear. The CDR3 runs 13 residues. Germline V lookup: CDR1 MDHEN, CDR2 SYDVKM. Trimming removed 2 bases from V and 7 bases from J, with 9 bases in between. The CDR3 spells CASSLLGLQPQHF. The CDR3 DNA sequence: TGTGCCAGCAGTTTACTGGGCCTGCAGCCCCAGCATTTT.

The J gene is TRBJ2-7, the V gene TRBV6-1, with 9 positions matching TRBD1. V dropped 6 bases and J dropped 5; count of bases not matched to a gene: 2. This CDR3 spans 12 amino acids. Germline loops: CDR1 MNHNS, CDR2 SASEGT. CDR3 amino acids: CASRGQGDEQYF. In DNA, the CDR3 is TGTGCCAGCAGGGGACAGGGTGACGAGCAGTACTTC.

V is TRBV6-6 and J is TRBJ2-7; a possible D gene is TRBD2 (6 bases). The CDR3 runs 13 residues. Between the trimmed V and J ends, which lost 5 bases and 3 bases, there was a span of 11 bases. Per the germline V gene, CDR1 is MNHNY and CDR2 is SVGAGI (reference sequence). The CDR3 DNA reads TGTGCCAGCAGTATGGGCGGGGACTACGAGCAGTACTTC. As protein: CASSMGGDYEQYF.

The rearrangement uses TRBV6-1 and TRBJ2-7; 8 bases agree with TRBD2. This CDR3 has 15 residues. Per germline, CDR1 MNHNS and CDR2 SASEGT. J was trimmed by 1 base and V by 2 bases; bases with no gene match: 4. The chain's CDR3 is CASSETSGVSYEQYF. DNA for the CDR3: TGTGCCAGCAGTGAAACTAGCGGCGTATCCTACGAGCAGTACTTC.

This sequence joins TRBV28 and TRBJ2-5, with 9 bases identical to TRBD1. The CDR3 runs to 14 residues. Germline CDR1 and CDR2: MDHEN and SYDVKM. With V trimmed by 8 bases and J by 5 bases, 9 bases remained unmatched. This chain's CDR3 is CASGPGTGSETQYF. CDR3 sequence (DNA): TGTGCCAGCGGTCCCGGGACAGGGTCCGAGACCCAGTACTTC.

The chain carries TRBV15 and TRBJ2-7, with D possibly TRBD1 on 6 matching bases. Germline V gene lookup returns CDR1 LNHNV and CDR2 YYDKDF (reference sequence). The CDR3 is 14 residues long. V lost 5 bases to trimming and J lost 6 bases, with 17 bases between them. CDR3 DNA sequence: TGTGCCACCAGCGCCTTGTCAGGGGTCGGCGAGCAGTACTTC. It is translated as CATSALSGVGEQYF.

CDR3 region: CASSIGQFTGELFF. CDR3 bases: TGTGCCAGCAGTATCGGACAGTTCACCGGGGAGCTGTTTTTT. V gene TRBV6-5 combines with J gene TRBJ2-2, with a tentative D call TRBD1 (6 bases). The CDR3 consists of 14 residues. Germline V gene sequence: CDR1 MNHEY, CDR2 SVGAGI. The V and J ends lost 5 bases and 4 bases respectively, with 11 bases between them.

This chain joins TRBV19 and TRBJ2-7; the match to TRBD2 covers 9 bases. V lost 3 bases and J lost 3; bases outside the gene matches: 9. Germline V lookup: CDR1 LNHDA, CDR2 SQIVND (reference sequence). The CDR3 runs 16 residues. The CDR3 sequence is CASSIGLAGTGYEQYF. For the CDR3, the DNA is TGTGCCAGTAGTATTGGGCTAGCGGGAACGGGCTACGAGCAGTACTTC.

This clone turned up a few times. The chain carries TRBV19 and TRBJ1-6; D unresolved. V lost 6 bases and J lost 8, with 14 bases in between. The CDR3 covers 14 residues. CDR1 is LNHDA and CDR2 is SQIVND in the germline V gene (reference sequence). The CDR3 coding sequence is TGTGCCAGTAGCGCAATTATCATTGATTCACCCCTCCACTTT. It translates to CASSAIIIDSPLHF. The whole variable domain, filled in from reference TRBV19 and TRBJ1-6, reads DGGITQSPKYLFRKEGQNVTLSCEQNLNHDAMYWYRQDPGQGLRLIYYSQIVNDFQKGDIAEGYSVSREKKESFPLTVTSAQKNPTAFYLCASSAIIIDSPLHFGNGTRLTVT.

CDR3 coding DNA: TGTGCCAGCAGCTCTGGGGACAGGGGAAGGCAGTACTTC. Translation gives CASSSGDRGRQYF. The chain uses TRBV5-4 and TRBJ2-7, with 10 positions matching TRBD1. Germline lookup yields CDR1 SGHNT and CDR2 YYREEE (reference sequence). V was clipped by 3 bases and J by 9 bases; unmatched bases: 6. The CDR3 extends over 13 amino acids.

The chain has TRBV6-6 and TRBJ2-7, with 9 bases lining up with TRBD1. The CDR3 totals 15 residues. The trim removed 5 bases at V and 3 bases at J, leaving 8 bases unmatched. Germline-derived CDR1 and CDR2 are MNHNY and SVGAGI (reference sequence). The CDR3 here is CASSPGQGLVYEQYF. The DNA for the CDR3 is TGTGCCAGCAGTCCCGGACAGGGGTTGGTCTACGAGCAGTACTTC.

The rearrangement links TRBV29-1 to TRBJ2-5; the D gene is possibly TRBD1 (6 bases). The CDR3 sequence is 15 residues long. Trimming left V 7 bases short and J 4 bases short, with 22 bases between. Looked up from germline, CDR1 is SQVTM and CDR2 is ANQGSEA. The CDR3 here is CSAEGVVDPRETQYF. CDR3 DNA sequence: TGCAGCGCTGAGGGGGTGGTGGATCCCCGAGAGACCCAGTACTTC.